This TCR beta chain stems from a study of shared clonotypes between healthy human individuals. TCRdb's table, derived via immunoSEQ multiplex PCR, lists solely in-frame clones and lacks some. The table has about 1.5 million clones, around 97% seen once; the top ten hold approximately 1.1%. The CDR3 length is 16 residues. The ends lost 1 base at V and 7 bases at J; junction bases unmatched: 8. Germline values: CDR1 SEHNR, CDR2 FQNEAQ (reference sequence). The V gene is TRBV7-9, the J gene TRBJ2-1, with TRBD2 matching over 9 bases. Input material: naive CD4+ T cells sorted from blood. Regarding subset: CD45RA+ positively selected. The receptor comes from a man aged 25-45 years in good health. CDR3 in DNA: TGTGCCAGCAGCTTAGGTTTGCGGGAGGGGGGAAATGAGCAGTTCTTC. This sequence encodes CASSLGLREGGNEQFF. Full variable domain (missing parts from reference TRBV7-9 and TRBJ2-1): DTGVSQNPRHKITKRGQNVTFRCDPISEHNRLYWYRQTLGQGPEFLTYFQNEAQLEKSRLLSDRFSAERPKGSFSTLEIQRTEQGDSAMYLCASSLGLREGGNEQFFGPGTRLTVL.